Each of the 11 T cell receptor beta chains below was sequenced from the same sample in a study of neoadjuvant nivolumab and ipilimumab in lung cancer (dated by TCRdb to 2019 to 2021). This specimen's time point label, interpreted: pretherapy, before neoadjuvant immune checkpoint inhibitors. The library relied on the immunoSEQ multiplex PCR assay. TCRdb obtained this table from immuneACCESS and retained in-frame rearrangements with V and J assigned. These tables miss some clones; where compared with another copy, unresolved V genes account for less than half of the shortfall, and the remainder is unexplained. This sample is represented by about 18,000 clones; around 87% of them were singletons. The ten largest account for around 2.1% of the sample. The source material was peripheral blood, sampled before neoadjuvant nivolumab, alone or with ipilimumab. These receptors were collected from an adult with non-small cell lung cancer.

The rearrangement links TRBV29-1 to TRBJ2-7; 9 nucleotides align to TRBD1. CDR1 SQVTM and CDR2 ANQGSEA come from the germline V gene. The CDR3 spans 15 residues. V dropped 2 bases and J dropped 6; count of bases not matched to a gene: 11. The DNA for the CDR3 is TGCAGCGTTGAACTAGGGAACAGGGGGCCTAGCGAGCAGTACTTC. It encodes CSVELGNRGPSEQYF.

CDR3 nucleotides: TGTGCCCTTGGGGGTGACACCTATTTGGTCGAGCAGTACTTC. It encodes CALGGDTYLVEQYF. The chain joins TRBV7-9 to TRBJ2-7; D may match TRBD1 or TRBD2 (5 bases each). Per the germline V gene, CDR1 is SEHNR and CDR2 is FQNEAQ (reference sequence). Trimming stripped 11 bases from V and 6 bases from J, with 23 bases between. This CDR3 has 14 residues.

The chain combines TRBV6-5 with TRBJ2-7; 8 bases are a match to TRBD1. The CDR3 length is 12 residues. The V and J ends lost 7 bases and 4 bases, in that order; junction bases with no gene match: 3. Germline lookup yields CDR1 MNHEY and CDR2 SVGAGI. The CDR3 region is CASKQGEYEQYF. The CDR3 nucleotides are TGTGCCAGCAAACAGGGGGAGTACGAGCAGTACTTC.

The rearrangement links TRBV4-1 to TRBJ2-7; D is uncertain. V was trimmed by 0 bases and J by 3 bases, leaving 6 bases between them. This CDR3 region has 13 residues. The germline CDR1 and CDR2 sequences are MGHRA and YSYEKL. CDR3 sequence (DNA): TGCGCCAGCAGCCAAGATGATTTCTACGAGCAGTACTTC. Its translation is CASSQDDFYEQYF.

This clone was seen just once. This chain joins TRBV5-6 and TRBJ2-3; D not resolved. Trimming shortened V by 0 bases and J by 4 bases, and 9 bases separated the two germline ends. The CDR3 runs 14 residues. Germline CDR1 is SGHDT and CDR2 is YYEEEE. The CDR3 protein is CASSLELLADTQYF. The CDR3 coding sequence is TGTGCCAGCAGCTTGGAACTGTTGGCAGATACGCAGTATTTT.

Points on this clone: Distinct nucleotide sequences in the sample also encode this CDR3. The chain has TRBV25-1 and TRBJ1-5; D remains ambiguous. The CDR3 is made up of 14 amino acids. V was clipped by 5 bases and J by 1 base, with 9 bases between them. From germline, CDR1 is MGHDK and CDR2 SYGVNS. This CDR3 reads CASSLTGSNQPQHF. CDR3 nucleotides: TGTGCCAGCAGTCTAACGGGGAGCAATCAGCCCCAGCATTTT.

The rearrangement uses TRBV29-1 and TRBJ1-1, with D unresolved. The germline gives CDR1 SQVTM, CDR2 ANQGSEA. The CDR3 extends over 12 amino acids. Trimming cost V 4 bases and J 0 bases, with 6 bases left between them. This CDR3 is CSVAQMNTEAFF. In DNA, the CDR3 is TGCAGCGTTGCACAGATGAACACTGAAGCTTTCTTT.

The chain has TRBV27 and TRBJ1-1, with 8 bases that match TRBD1. Per the germline V gene, CDR1 is MNHEY and CDR2 is SMNVEV (reference sequence). The junction had 7 bases not matched to a gene; V was cut back by 6 bases and J by 7 bases. The CDR3 runs to 13 residues. The CDR3 DNA reads TGTGCCAGCAGACCAGGGGGCTTTGGTGAAGCTTTCTTT. It specifies CASRPGGFGEAFF.

The chain couples TRBV6-5 to TRBJ2-7; no reliable D call. The CDR3 runs 14 residues. Germline CDR1 and CDR2: MNHEY and SVGAGI. Deletions cut 6 bases from V and 0 bases from J, with 12 bases between. CDR3 region: CASRTPGGSYEQYF. CDR3 coding DNA: TGTGCCAGCAGGACCCCGGGTGGCTCCTACGAGCAGTACTTC.

The chain has TRBV5-6 and TRBJ2-1; 10 bases fit TRBD2. The V segment lost 5 bases and the J segment 4 bases; nucleotides outside the gene matches: 6. The CDR3 has 15 amino acids. Germline loops: CDR1 SGHDT, CDR2 YYEEEE. For the CDR3, the DNA is TGTGCCAGCAGGCTAGCGGGAGTCACTTACAATGAGCAGTTCTTC. Translating gives CASRLAGVTYNEQFF.

The V gene is TRBV18, the J gene TRBJ2-5; D not certain. The CDR3 is 15 residues long. Germline assignment: CDR1 KGHSH and CDR2 LQKENI. The V and J ends lost 4 bases and 1 base respectively, with 13 bases between them. In DNA form, the CDR3 reads TGTGCCAGCTCACTAAACTCAGGATCCCAAGAGACCCAGTACTTC. It codes for CASSLNSGSQETQYF.